The sequence of this T cell receptor (beta chain) was determined in a study of blood T cell repertoires in COVID-19. The assay was immunoSEQ multiplex PCR, and TCRdb's table has in-frame clones only and misses some. The top ten hold about 9.4% of the sample, which has 55,000 to 70,000 clones, 88% seen once. V lost 4 bases, J lost 0 bases, and 0 bases stayed unmatched. Germline V gives CDR1 LGHNA, CDR2 YNFKEQ. The CDR3 totals 15 residues. Individuals drawn from 20 to 25 US areas were roughly 18 to 95 years old. Cohort 3 recovery required two negative PCRs, clearance, or symptom resolution. The receptor was isolated from a middle-aged woman who had recovered from COVID-19. This chain connects TRBV4-2 to TRBJ2-3; 11 bases are a match to TRBD2. The sample was PBMCs or T cells enriched from blood (not recorded which). The CDR3 sequence is CASSRTSGSTDTQYF. The DNA for the CDR3 is TGTGCCAGCAGCCGGACTAGCGGGAGCACAGATACGCAGTATTTT.